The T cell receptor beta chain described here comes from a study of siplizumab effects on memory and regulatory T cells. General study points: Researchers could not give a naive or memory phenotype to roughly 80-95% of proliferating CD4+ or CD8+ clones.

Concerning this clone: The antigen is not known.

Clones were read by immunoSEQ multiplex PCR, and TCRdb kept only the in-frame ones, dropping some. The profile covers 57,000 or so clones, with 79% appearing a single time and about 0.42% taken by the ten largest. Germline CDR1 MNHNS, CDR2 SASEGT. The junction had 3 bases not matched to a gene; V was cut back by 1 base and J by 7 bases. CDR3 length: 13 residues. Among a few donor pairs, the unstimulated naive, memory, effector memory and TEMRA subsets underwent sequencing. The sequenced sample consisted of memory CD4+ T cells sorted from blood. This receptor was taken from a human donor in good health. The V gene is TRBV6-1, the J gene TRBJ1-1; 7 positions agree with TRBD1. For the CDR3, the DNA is TGTGCCAGCAGTGAAGTAAGGGGGCTTGAAGCTTTCTTT. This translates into CASSEVRGLEAFF.